This T cell receptor (beta chain) was obtained from a study of cytomegalovirus exposure and HLA in healthy donors. V lost 7 bases, J lost 12 bases, and 7 bases stayed unmatched. Germline V gene lookup returns CDR1 SQVTM and CDR2 ANQGSEA. The CDR3 runs 11 residues. Vbeta (60) and Jbeta (13) primers were used in the PCR. Only in-frame clones appear in the TCRdb table, and some are missing; sequencing was by immunoSEQ multiplex PCR. This sample contains roughly 43,000 clones. This rearrangement joins TRBV29-1 to TRBJ2-1, with 9 bases matching TRBD1. The clonotype originates from a woman between 35 and 50 years old in good health and CMV-seronegative. The sequencing sample was made of PBMCs. CDR3 bases: TGCAGCGCGGGACAGGGCTCCGGGCAGTTCTTC. Protein sequence: CSAGQGSGQFF.